This section outlines one TCR beta chain sequence together with its context. This sample was included in a study of blood T cells in healthy people across ages. The authors isolated at least 6.5 million PBMCs per sample. Together with a sample-barcoded 5' primer, a J-beta primer mix was included in a second PCR lasting roughly 6 to 12 cycles. TCRdb re-analysed the 5' RACE reads in MiXCR, keeping a single row per CDR3 protein. The sample holds some 1.4 million distinct CDR3 sequences, around 42% seen once. Sequencing was performed on blood. This clonotype was obtained from a woman aged 18-30 years in good health.

CDR3 loop: CASSVAWASSQETQYF. The CDR3 DNA is TGTGCCAGCAGCGTAGCCTGGGCTAGCTCACAAGAGACCCAGTACTTC. The genes are TRBV9 and TRBJ2-5; possibly TRBD2 for D (5 bases). The CDR3 is 16 residues long. Germline loops: CDR1 SGDLS, CDR2 YYNGEE. V lost 0 bases and J lost 2, with 14 bases in between.